The TCR beta chain described here comes from a study of blood T cells in healthy people across ages. Germline loops: CDR1 LNHDA, CDR2 SQIVND (reference sequence). V was pared by 4 bases and J by 8 bases, with 4 bases of the junction left unmatched. The CDR3 length is 13 residues. The sample, around 9.9 milliliters of peripheral blood, was drawn from each donor. The authors ran a second PCR of roughly 6 to 11 cycles using a sample-barcoded 5' primer and a J-beta primer mix. In TCRdb, the 5' RACE reads were re-called with MiXCR into one record per CDR3 protein. The sample consists of about 590,000 distinct CDR3 sequences, approximately 30% of them appearing once. This clonotype was counted only a few times.

The sequence was collected from a woman aged 80 or over in good health. The sample taken for sequencing was blood. V is TRBV19 and J is TRBJ2-1, with 8 bases lining up with TRBD1. CDR3 sequence: CASSTDRGHEQFF. The CDR3 bases are TGTGCCAGTAGTACAGACAGGGGCCATGAGCAGTTCTTC.